The rows below give T cell receptor beta chains drawn from one sample of a study of CD8 T cell repertoires and HIV-1 epitope variants. Sequencing used immunoSEQ multiplex PCR; TCRdb keeps in-frame clones, though not all of them. The top ten clones hold 43% of a sample with 4,000 to 5,500 clones, less than 75% of them seen once. What these receptors recognize is not known. Sequencing used cultured CD8+ T cells derived from PBMCs. These TCRs come from a male donor with HIV. CDR3s include the opening cysteine and the closing phenylalanine or tryptophan. The order of the fields is V gene, J gene, CDR3 protein.

>TRBV7-9|TRBJ2-7
CASSRAGTGDYEQYF
>TRBV7-9|TRBJ2-1
CASSLDRGLNEQFF
>TRBV6-6|TRBJ2-5
CASSQGQGAFSETQYF
>TRBV6-5|TRBJ2-2
CASSYGTGDTGELFF
>TRBV10-3|TRBJ2-2
CAISEGPGTGELFF
>TRBV7-6|TRBJ1-6
CASSLVQGALHF
>TRBV9|TRBJ1-1
CASSVRGDDTEAFF
>TRBV7-3|TRBJ2-2
CASSFGGELFF
>TRBV6-1|TRBJ2-2
CASSEAGENTGELFF
>TRBV9|TRBJ2-7
CASSWAGGHEQYF
>TRBV19|TRBJ1-1
CAFSGGAGAFF
>TRBV11-2|TRBJ2-5
CASSPQEGAGGGETQYF
>TRBV5-1|TRBJ2-7
CASSLPQGAVNEQYF
>TRBV6-5|TRBJ1-5
CASSLHSNQPQHF
>TRBV27|TRBJ2-6
CATQSTTTANSGANVLTF
>TRBV15|TRBJ1-2
CATSQGAYGYGYTF
>TRBV7-9|TRBJ2-7
CASSLGPQAYEQYF